This T cell receptor (beta chain) appears in the sequencing data of a study of blood T cell repertoires in COVID-19. The overall study: From the United States, Italy and Spain came samples of acute and convalescent COVID-19. The analysed material was cDNA or gDNA that came from T cells, B-cell-depleted T cells, or PBMCs.

Patients in Seattle were enrolled during active infection, then followed longitudinally. The germline V gene encodes CDR1 LNHDA and CDR2 SQIVND (reference sequence). J gave up 7 bases and V 4 bases, and 11 bases lay outside the gene matches. This CDR3 spans 16 amino acids. Under the authors' procedure: Counts of nucleated cells, estimated from reference gene primer amplification, were obtained. The protocol was immunoSEQ multiplex PCR, while the TCRdb copy is restricted to in-frame clones and leaves out a portion. V and J calls plus clone size are reproduced from that table; the DNA served to infer D and trimming. The sample holds about 250,000 clones, about 87% seen once.

The source is a woman in her twenties or thirties with COVID-19, enrolled during active disease. The chain couples TRBV19 to TRBJ2-3; 10 nucleotides match TRBD2. Material: peripheral blood. CDR3 loop: CASSTTSGGGPHTQYF. In DNA, the CDR3 is TGTGCCAGTAGTACAACGAGCGGGGGGGGACCCCATACGCAGTATTTT. Drawing the rest from reference TRBV19 and TRBJ2-3, the complete variable domain is DGGITQSPKYLFRKEGQNVTLSCEQNLNHDAMYWYRQDPGQGLRLIYYSQIVNDFQKGDIAEGYSVSREKKESFPLTVTSAQKNPTAFYLCASSTTSGGGPHTQYFGPGTRLTVL.